The rows below give T cell receptor beta chains drawn from one sample of a study of cytomegalovirus exposure and HLA in healthy donors. Here immunoSEQ multiplex PCR was the method, and the copy in TCRdb shows in-frame clones only, minus some. Altogether about 160,000 clones are present, around nine tenths being singletons, with the ten largest covering around 4.4%. The source material was PBMCs. Receptor source: a man between 18 and 35 years old in good health and CMV-seropositive. Both conserved end residues are trimmed from each CDR3. D genes are given only for firm matches.

V,J,D,CDR3
TRBV9,TRBJ2-7,TRBD1,ASSVGGQGAYEQY
TRBV2,TRBJ2-3,TRBD1,ASRGTGGTDTQY
TRBV18,TRBJ2-1,TRBD2,ASSPGLAGNNEQF
TRBV27,TRBJ1-2,-,ASSLHGPGGGNYGYT
TRBV7-9,TRBJ2-3,-,ASSAWDFITDTQY
TRBV6-5,TRBJ2-1,TRBD1,ASSYAGQGILEQF
TRBV5-4,TRBJ2-5,TRBD1,ASSYGTAQETQY
TRBV10-3,TRBJ2-7,-,AISETLGVGYEQY
TRBV5-1,TRBJ2-7,TRBD2,ASRRLAEPSSYEQY
TRBV19,TRBJ2-6,-,ASSIGARSGANVLT
TRBV4-1,TRBJ1-2,-,ASSTDARQGPYGYT
TRBV4-1,TRBJ1-5,TRBD1,ASSRAGTGPQH
TRBV11-3,TRBJ2-1,TRBD2,ASSLGLAYNEQF
TRBV10-3,TRBJ2-3,TRBD2,AIRAGAGTDTQY
TRBV7-9,TRBJ2-3,TRBD1,ASSLGQGATDTQY
TRBV18,TRBJ1-2,TRBD1,ASSGTGEYGYT
TRBV19,TRBJ1-2,TRBD1,ASTRQGSYGYT
TRBV7-3,TRBJ1-1,-,ASSLTMTDKAF
TRBV7-9,TRBJ2-7,-,ASSYSKIDEQY
TRBV27,TRBJ2-7,TRBD1,ASKPGGTYEQY
TRBV9,TRBJ2-1,-,ASSVGGLVFDEQF
TRBV11-2,TRBJ2-7,-,ASSSLVGRGEQY
TRBV5-1,TRBJ2-1,-,ASSATGTPGDEQF
TRBV28,TRBJ2-7,-,ASSPASPGSYEQY
TRBV13,TRBJ2-5,-,ASSLGDKETQY
TRBV6-5,TRBJ2-7,TRBD1,ASRTGTLTYEQY
TRBV6-6,TRBJ1-2,-,ASSAVGGYT
TRBV5-5,TRBJ2-1,TRBD2,ASTLRAGEANEQF
TRBV6-5,TRBJ2-5,TRBD2,ASNRVAGGYPPY
TRBV19,TRBJ1-1,-,ASSPGQSMNTEAF
TRBV27,TRBJ1-5,TRBD1,ASSLKWTGVNQPQH
TRBV10-3,TRBJ1-4,-,AISDDSVGTNEKLF
TRBV28,TRBJ1-5,-,ASSLQGRWQPQH
TRBV19,TRBJ2-1,TRBD2,ASDFSTGGPNEQF
TRBV27,TRBJ2-7,TRBD2,ASSSLGSGSYEQY
TRBV5-1,TRBJ2-2,TRBD2,ASSLLAGGTGELF
TRBV18,TRBJ1-5,TRBD1,ASSLSGGNGQPQH
TRBV5-1,TRBJ2-1,TRBD1,ASSSDRLPGRF
TRBV4-1,TRBJ2-1,-,ASSQPATRNEQF
TRBV5-8,TRBJ2-2,TRBD2,ASSQTSGRRIGELF
TRBV7-8,TRBJ1-5,-,ASSLGTLRQPQH
TRBV5-6,TRBJ2-3,-,ASSLDGADTQY
TRBV5-1,TRBJ2-7,TRBD2,ASSLGLAASYEQY
TRBV11-2,TRBJ2-7,TRBD2,ASSRGRAVEQY
TRBV19,TRBJ2-7,TRBD2,ASSIYPRVAGHEQY
TRBV5-8,TRBJ2-1,-,ASSSESGNNEQF
TRBV6-6,TRBJ2-7,-,ASSTSGEWYEQY
TRBV15,TRBJ2-3,-,ATSRDRGRDTDTQY
TRBV10-2,TRBJ1-5,-,ASSEGGQPQH
TRBV28,TRBJ2-1,-,ASSLEAPNEQF
TRBV6-6,TRBJ2-1,TRBD2,ASSLVAGLGNEQF
TRBV2,-,TRBD2,ASSEWTSDQTSYEQY
TRBV27,TRBJ1-1,TRBD1,ASSFDRGPAF
TRBV28,TRBJ1-1,TRBD1,ASSLSDRGGSTEAF
TRBV13,TRBJ2-5,-,ASSLRLGQETQY
TRBV13,TRBJ2-1,TRBD2,ASTRGGPSLLAGVDEQF
TRBV5-4,TRBJ2-3,-,ASSLELAEPDTQY